The 22 T cell receptor beta chains presented below share a single source sample, sequenced in a study of T-cell memory formation after mild COVID-19. TCRdb itself ran the 5' RACE reads through MiXCR, one entry per CDR3 protein. Of roughly 250,000 distinct CDR3 sequences in the sample, about a sixth are singletons; the top ten hold around 21%. Sequencing was carried out using PBMCs or a T cell subset sorted from them (not recorded which). These receptors were obtained from a man younger than 35 who had mild COVID-19 (a few samples of this study predate the infection). Cell type and time point are not known.

V usage is TRBV7-9 and J usage is TRBJ2-2, with D possibly matching TRBD2 (5 bases). CDR3 length: 15 amino acids. CDR1 is SEHNR and CDR2 is FQNEAQ in the germline V gene (reference sequence). V was trimmed by 11 bases and J by 3 bases, leaving 19 bases between them. CDR3 bases: TGTGCCGAGGGCCGGTGGGGAACGGACACCGGGGAGCTGTTTTTT. As protein: CAEGRWGTDTGELFF. The full variable domain, rest sourced from reference TRBV7-9 and TRBJ2-2, is DTGVSQNPRHKITKRGQNVTFRCDPISEHNRLYWYRQTLGQGPEFLTYFQNEAQLEKSRLLSDRFSAERPKGSFSTLEIQRTEQGDSAMYLCAEGRWGTDTGELFFGEGSRLTVL.

This clonotype has only a few counts. The J gene is TRBJ1-6, the V gene TRBV12-1; the table names TRBD1, a call not compared with the DNA. TRBV12-1 has pseudogene status. The CDR3 totals 12 residues. The DNA for the CDR3 is TGTGCCAGCAGCTTTGTCAGGGCTCCCCTCCACTTT. This translates into CASSFVRAPLHF.

The gene calls are TRBV2 and TRBJ2-7, with a possible D match to TRBD2 (7 bases). V gave up 0 bases and J gave up 4 bases, with 16 bases separating them. Germline V CDR1 and CDR2: SNHLY, FYNNEI. The CDR3 covers 16 residues. The CDR3 region is CASSEAGLGGLYEQYV. In DNA, the CDR3 is TGTGCCAGCAGTGAAGCGGGCCTCGGGGGGCTGTACGAGCAGTACGTC.

This clonotype was seen a handful of times. The rearrangement joins TRBV7-2 to TRBJ2-5; the match to TRBD1 covers 10 bases. The CDR3 loop spans 15 amino acids. V was pared by 4 bases and J by 5 bases, with 7 bases of the junction left unmatched. Germline V gene sequence: CDR1 SGHTA, CDR2 FQGNSA. Here the CDR3 reads CASSSPDRGTETQYF. The CDR3 DNA sequence: TGTGCCAGCAGCTCCCCGGACAGGGGGACGGAGACCCAGTACTTC. Together with reference TRBV7-2 and TRBJ2-5, the CDR3 gives the full variable domain: GAGVSQSPSNKVTEKGKDVELRCDPISGHTALYWYRQSLGQGLEFLIYFQGNSAPDKSGLPSDRFSAERTGGSVSTLTIQRTQQEDSAVYLCASSSPDRGTETQYFGPGTRLLVL.

The chain recombines TRBV6-5 with TRBJ1-2; 8 positions agree with TRBD1. Germline assignment: CDR1 MNHEY and CDR2 SVGAGI. V was pared by 2 bases and J by 5 bases, with 7 bases of the junction left unmatched. The CDR3 length is 15 residues. CDR3 coding DNA: TGTGCCAGCAGTTACCGAGGACAGGGATCATATGGCTACACCTTC. Protein sequence: CASSYRGQGSYGYTF.

The J gene is TRBJ2-2, the V gene TRBV5-6, with D perhaps matching TRBD1 or TRBD2 (5 bases each). V gave up 4 bases and J gave up 0 bases, with 7 bases separating them. Germline assignment: CDR1 SGHDT and CDR2 YYEEEE. The CDR3 spans 14 residues. The CDR3 loop reads CASSEGPNTGELFF. The CDR3 bases are TGTGCCAGCAGCGAGGGACCGAACACCGGGGAGCTGTTTTTT.

The chain employs TRBV3-1 and TRBJ2-1; a possible D gene is TRBD1 (6 bases). Trimming shortened V by 1 base and J by 3 bases, and 13 bases separated the two germline ends. From germline, CDR1 is LGHDT and CDR2 YNNKEL (reference sequence). The CDR3 spans 16 residues. Here the CDR3 DNA reads TGTGCCAGCAGCCAAGGAGCGCAGGGGTACTACAATGAGCAGTTCTTC. Translated, it gives CASSQGAQGYYNEQFF.

This clonotype appeared once. One base away lies a much larger clone, so this may be a sequencing read error. The V gene is TRBV9, the J gene TRBJ1-2; the D gene is possibly TRBD1 (6 bases). CDR3 length equals 15 residues. V was trimmed by 5 bases and J by 4 bases, leaving 18 bases between them. Germline V CDR1 and CDR2: SGDLS, YYNGEE. CDR3 DNA sequence: TGTGCCAGCAGTCCGCATTCGGCGGACAGCTATGGCTACACCTTC. Residues: CASSPHSADSYGYTF.

This clonotype was seen ten or more times. Here the CDR3 DNA reads TGCGCCAGCAGCCAAGTGCTGGGAGATACGCAGTATTTT. As protein: CASSQVLGDTQYF. The chain employs TRBV4-1 and TRBJ2-3; D not certain. Germline V CDR1 and CDR2: MGHRA, YSYEKL. Trimming stripped 1 base from V and 5 bases from J, with 7 bases between. The CDR3 has 13 amino acids.

This clonotype was detected only a few times. The chain uses TRBV4-1 and TRBJ1-6; no reliable D call. Trimming took off 4 bases at V and 5 bases at J, with 15 bases between the two ends. The CDR3 is made up of 16 amino acids. Per germline, CDR1 MGHRA and CDR2 YSYEKL. CDR3 sequence (DNA): TGCGCCAGCAGCCTGGCTTCGCAATGGGATAATTCACCCCTCCACTTT. Protein product: CASSLASQWDNSPLHF.

This clonotype was seen a handful of times. This rearrangement joins TRBV12-3 or TRBV12-4 to TRBJ1-5; maybe TRBD1 (5 bases). V was clipped by 7 bases and J by 5 bases, with 12 bases between them. This CDR3 region has 13 residues. CDR3 sequence reads: CASMGDYYQPQHF. The DNA for the CDR3 is TGTGCCAGCATGGGGGATTACTATCAGCCCCAGCATTTT.

This sequence joins TRBV5-1 and TRBJ1-6; no clear D. Looked up from germline, CDR1 is SGHRS and CDR2 is YFSETQ. Trimming pared 1 base from V and 0 bases from J, leaving 11 bases between. The CDR3 contains 17 residues. The DNA for the CDR3 is TGCGCCAGCAGCTTGACGACCGGAGACTCCTATAATTCACCCCTCCACTTT. The encoded protein is CASSLTTGDSYNSPLHF.

The chain employs TRBV6-5 and TRBJ2-7; the D call may be TRBD1 or TRBD2 (5 bases each). The CDR3 spans 14 residues. The germline CDR1 and CDR2 sequences are MNHEY and SVGAGI. Trimming took off 5 bases at V and 2 bases at J, with 13 bases between the two ends. The CDR3 coding sequence is TGTGCCAGCAGTGACCCGGGGCGACCCTACGAGCAGTACGTC. Translation: CASSDPGRPYEQYV.

The chain has TRBV6-6 and TRBJ2-3, with 10 nucleotides matching TRBD2. The CDR3 is made up of 15 amino acids. Germline CDR1 MNHNY, CDR2 SVGAGI (reference sequence). The V gene end was trimmed by 2 bases and the J gene end by 5 bases; junction bases not matched to a gene: 4. The CDR3 nucleotides read TGTGCCAGCAGTTACGAAGCGGGAGGGTTAGATACGCAGTATTTT. This translates into CASSYEAGGLDTQYF.

This clonotype was counted between two and nine times. V is TRBV11-1 and J is TRBJ2-7; 7 positions agree with TRBD1. Germline V gene data show CDR1 as SGHAT and CDR2 as FQDESV (reference sequence). Losses at the gene ends were 3 bases for V and 3 bases for J; bases not matched to a gene: 5. This CDR3 is 14 amino acids long. CDR3 sequence (DNA): TGTGCCAGCAGCTTTGTCGGACAGGACTACGAGCAGTACTTC. This translates into CASSFVGQDYEQYF.

This clonotype was seen more than once but under ten times. V gene TRBV6-5 combines with J gene TRBJ2-4; maybe TRBD1 (6 bases). Trimming shortened V by 6 bases and J by 8 bases, and 20 bases separated the two germline ends. Germline values: CDR1 MNHEY, CDR2 SVGAGI. This CDR3 is built from 15 residues. The CDR3 spells CASSEYGGKMDIQYF. DNA for the CDR3: TGTGCCAGCAGCGAATATGGGGGCAAAATGGACATTCAGTACTTC.

This rearrangement joins TRBV3-1 to TRBJ1-2; D may be TRBD1 (5 bases). The CDR3 is made up of 16 amino acids. With 3 bases removed from V and 6 bases from J, the gap between germline ends came to 20 bases. Germline values: CDR1 LGHDT, CDR2 YNNKEL (reference sequence). This CDR3 is CASSQGDFRGVHGYTF. Written as DNA, the CDR3 is TGTGCCAGCAGCCAGGGGGACTTTCGAGGGGTTCATGGCTACACCTTC.

The chain carries TRBV6-1 and TRBJ1-1; TRBD1 aligns across 8 bases. This CDR3 is 15 amino acids long. The trim removed 6 bases at V and 1 base at J, leaving 7 bases unmatched. Germline loops: CDR1 MNHNS, CDR2 SASEGT. CDR3 in amino acids: CASSALTGGNTEAFF. CDR3 nucleotides: TGTGCCAGCAGCGCCTTAACAGGGGGGAACACTGAAGCTTTCTTT.

This clonotype was counted between two and nine times. The chain couples TRBV5-1 to TRBJ2-6; TRBD1 agrees at 10 bases. CDR1 SGHRS and CDR2 YFSETQ come from the germline V gene. The CDR3 is 18 amino acids. Germline trimming cut 2 bases from V and 3 bases from J; bases unmatched to any gene: 8. CDR3 nucleotides: TGCGCCAGCAGCTTCGGACAGGGGGTTATTATTGGGGCCAACGTCCTGACTTTC. It specifies CASSFGQGVIIGANVLTF. The variable domain in full, completed from reference TRBV5-1 and TRBJ2-6, reads KAGVTQTPRYLIKTRGQQVTLSCSPISGHRSVSWYQQTPGQGLQFLFEYFSETQRNKGNFPGRFSGRQFSNSRSEMNVSTLELGDSALYLCASSFGQGVIIGANVLTFGAGSRLTVL.

In this sample, this clonotype turned up a few times. The V call is TRBV6-6, the J call TRBJ2-7; maybe TRBD1 (6 bases). CDR1 is MNHNY and CDR2 is SVGAGI in the germline V gene (reference sequence). Trimming left V 0 bases short and J 5 bases short, with 14 bases between. The CDR3 has 15 residues. The CDR3 DNA follows: TGTGCCAGCAGTTACTCCCGGGACATGGCCAACGAGCAGTACTTC. This sequence encodes CASSYSRDMANEQYF.

This clonotype was observed a handful of times. V usage is TRBV6-2 or TRBV6-3 and J usage is TRBJ2-7; D possibly corresponds to TRBD1 (5 bases). Germline CDR1 is MNHEY and CDR2 is SVGEGT. V was cut by 7 bases and J by 3 bases, with 10 bases left in between. CDR3 length: 12 residues. CDR3 in DNA: TGTGCCAGCACCCAAGACAGCTACGAGCAGTACTTC. Translation gives CASTQDSYEQYF.

This clonotype was seen a handful of times. This chain joins TRBV24-1 and TRBJ1-1, with a possible D match to TRBD1 (5 bases). The CDR3 is 12 residues long. Germline CDR1 is KGHDR and CDR2 is SFDVKD. Trimming cost V 8 bases and J 7 bases, with 13 bases left between them. The CDR3 nucleotides are TGTGCCACCATGCAGGGCGCCGGTGAAGCTTTCTTT. This gives the protein CATMQGAGEAFF.